One and the same sample provided the 32 T cell receptor beta chains below, sequenced in a study of beta chain features in type 1 diabetes. Of the isolated RNA, all was reverse transcribed, and so the sequenced material was expressed TCRB transcripts. The table came from immunoSEQ multiplex PCR; TCRdb's copy has only in-frame clones and leaves some out. The sample carries 550,000 to 850,000 clones, roughly 12% recorded once. Whole-study findings and limits: Researchers report that Type 1 diabetes patients had moderately but significantly shorter TCRB CDR3s across all four CD4+ subsets.

For these receptors, no antigen is known. The sample was naive CD4+ T cells from blood. Receptors originate from a man aged 18 to 30 with type 1 diabetes.

V and J are TRBV5-1 and TRBJ2-7; D perhaps matches TRBD1 (6 bases). Trimming cost V 2 bases and J 1 base, with 10 bases left between them. The CDR3 spans 14 residues. Germline CDR1 and CDR2: SGHRS and YFSETQ. The CDR3 sequence is CASSFEQGSYEQYF. Written as DNA, the CDR3 is TGCGCCAGCAGCTTCGAACAGGGTTCCTACGAGCAGTACTTC.

The CDR3 loop is CASGGGFGQETQYF. CDR3 bases: TGTGCCTCCGGCGGAGGATTCGGCCAAGAGACCCAGTACTTC. V and J are TRBV30 and TRBJ2-5, with D possibly TRBD2 on 5 matching bases. The germline CDR1 and CDR2 sequences are GTSNPN and SVGIG (reference sequence). The CDR3 loop spans 14 amino acids. The V and J ends lost 7 bases and 1 base respectively, with 16 bases between them.

The V call is TRBV30, the J call TRBJ2-5, with 9 bases fitting TRBD2. Per the germline V gene, CDR1 is GTSNPN and CDR2 is SVGIG (reference sequence). This CDR3 spans 12 amino acids. After removal of 5 bases from V and 5 bases from J, the junction contained 3 bases not matched to a gene. Here the CDR3 DNA reads TGTGCCTGGGCGGGGGGGCCCGAGACCCAGTACTTC. It codes for CAWAGGPETQYF.

The chain combines TRBV2 with TRBJ1-4, with 7 bases fitting TRBD1. The CDR3 has 15 residues. V lost 7 bases, J lost 7 bases, and 12 bases stayed unmatched. Looked up from germline, CDR1 is SNHLY and CDR2 is FYNNEI. CDR3 protein: CASNPQGSASEKLFF. As DNA, the CDR3 is TGTGCCAGCAACCCACAGGGGTCGGCAAGTGAAAAACTGTTTTTT.

This clone has a handful of counts. Here the CDR3 reads CASSWGQTEAFF. DNA of the CDR3: TGTGCCAGCAGCTGGGGACAGACTGAAGCTTTCTTT. This chain links TRBV13 with TRBJ1-1; 7 bases map to TRBD1. Trimming removed 4 bases from V and 5 bases from J; junction bases left unmatched: 1. This CDR3 is 12 amino acids long. CDR1 PRHDT and CDR2 FYEKMQ come from the germline V gene (reference sequence).

This sequence joins TRBV6-1 and TRBJ1-2, with 7 bases matching TRBD1. Germline loops: CDR1 MNHNS, CDR2 SASEGT. V lost 5 bases and J lost 6; bases outside the gene matches: 9. There are 14 residues in the CDR3. CDR3 amino acids: CASSPETGWHGYTF. The CDR3 coding sequence is TGTGCCAGCAGTCCTGAGACAGGGTGGCATGGCTACACCTTC.

V gene TRBV28 combines with J gene TRBJ1-3; D remains unclear. The V gene's germline CDR1 is MDHEN and CDR2 SYDVKM. The CDR3 has 14 amino acids. The germline V and J ends were trimmed by 4 bases and 2 bases, with 9 bases remaining between them. CDR3 sequence (DNA): TGTGCCAGCAGTTCCGCCCAGGCTGGAAACACCATATATTTT. It is translated as CASSSAQAGNTIYF.

The genes are TRBV4-1 and TRBJ2-6, with D possibly called TRBD1 or TRBD2 (5 bases each). V lost 0 bases and J lost 4, with 7 bases in between. Germline CDR1 is MGHRA and CDR2 is YSYEKL. This CDR3 has 15 amino acids. The CDR3 nucleotides are TGCGCCAGCAGCCAAGATCGGGGCGGGGCCAACGTCCTGACTTTC. Protein sequence: CASSQDRGGANVLTF.

The chain combines TRBV5-4 with TRBJ1-1, with D unresolved. V lost 8 bases and J 1 base, leaving 9 bases between the germline ends. The germline V gene has CDR1 SGHNT and CDR2 YYREEE (reference sequence). The CDR3 covers 12 residues. CDR3 residues: CASKTKNTEAFF. The CDR3 DNA reads TGTGCCAGTAAGACCAAGAACACTGAAGCTTTCTTT.

This clone turned up a few times. The chain employs TRBV5-1 and TRBJ2-1; perhaps TRBD1 as D (5 bases). This CDR3 region has 13 residues. The V gene's germline CDR1 is SGHRS and CDR2 YFSETQ. Deletions cut 0 bases from V and 12 bases from J, with 13 bases between. The DNA of the CDR3 is TGCGCCAGCAGCTTGGCCGAGGCAGGGTGGCAGTTCTTC. Translated: CASSLAEAGWQFF.

This clone turned up a few times. CDR3 DNA sequence: TGTGCCAGCAGCGTGGATGTCGGGGGCAATTCACCCCTCCACTTT. This sequence encodes CASSVDVGGNSPLHF. The chain recombines TRBV2 with TRBJ1-6; perhaps TRBD1 as D (6 bases). V lost 6 bases and J 7 bases, leaving 16 bases between the germline ends. The length of the CDR3 is 15 residues. Germline-derived CDR1 and CDR2 are SNHLY and FYNNEI.

The V gene is TRBV7-8, the J gene TRBJ2-5; D may be TRBD1 (5 bases). The CDR3 runs to 15 residues. Between the trimmed V and J ends, which lost 6 bases and 4 bases, there was a span of 18 bases. Germline V lookup: CDR1 SGHVS, CDR2 FQNEAQ. The CDR3 DNA sequence: TGTGCCAGCAGTCCCGGTGGGGCCGGGCGAGAGACCCAGTACTTC. It yields the protein CASSPGGAGRETQYF.

This clone was seen more than once but under ten times. V usage is TRBV14 and J usage is TRBJ2-5; TRBD1 agrees at 7 bases. Germline CDR1 SGHDN, CDR2 FVKESK. V shed 4 bases, J shed 6 bases, and the junction held 14 bases outside the gene matches. CDR3 length equals 16 residues. Here the CDR3 DNA reads TGTGCCAGCAGCCCCCAAGGACAGGACATCAAAAAGACCCAGTACTTC. Its translation is CASSPQGQDIKKTQYF.

This clone was seen a handful of times. The chain carries TRBV7-9 and TRBJ2-7; 9 nucleotides line up with TRBD2. The junction had 4 bases not matched to a gene; V was cut back by 5 bases and J by 2 bases. This CDR3 has 14 amino acids. Germline V gives CDR1 SEHNR, CDR2 FQNEAQ (reference sequence). Written as DNA, the CDR3 is TGTGCCAGCAGCGTTAGCGGGGGCACCTACGAGCAGTACTTC. Translation: CASSVSGGTYEQYF.

In this sample, this clone turned up a few times. This chain connects TRBV6-1 to TRBJ1-2; D is unclear. This CDR3 spans 12 amino acids. Trimming removed 7 bases from V and 5 bases from J, with 11 bases in between. Per germline, CDR1 MNHNS and CDR2 SASEGT. The CDR3 nucleotides read TGTGCCAGCATTGGAGTAGGGTATGGCTACACCTTC. Translating gives CASIGVGYGYTF.

This rearrangement joins TRBV6-5 to TRBJ2-2; 9 bases align to TRBD1. Germline V CDR1 and CDR2: MNHEY, SVGAGI. The CDR3 totals 15 residues. V shed 6 bases and J 7 bases; nucleotides not matched to a gene: 9. CDR3: CASSSGQGTVGELFF. The CDR3 DNA reads as TGTGCCAGCAGCTCCGGACAGGGGACAGTCGGGGAGCTGTTTTTT.

CDR3: CASSAPGDNSYEQYF. In nucleotides, the CDR3 is TGTGCCAGCAGTGCCCCAGGGGATAACTCCTACGAGCAGTACTTC. The chain links TRBV6-5 to TRBJ2-7; perhaps TRBD1 as D (6 bases). The ends were cut back, 5 bases at V and 0 bases at J, with 14 bases in the middle. The CDR3 spans 15 residues. CDR1 and CDR2 from the germline V gene are MNHEY and SVGAGI.

This clone was recorded a few times. The rearrangement links TRBV6-5 to TRBJ1-1, with 7 bases matching TRBD1. Germline V CDR1 and CDR2: MNHEY, SVGAGI. J was trimmed by 7 bases and V by 6 bases; bases with no gene match: 5. The CDR3 runs 12 residues. The CDR3 protein is CASSRDRVEAFF. In nucleotides, the CDR3 is TGTGCCAGCAGCCGAGACAGGGTTGAAGCTTTCTTT.

CDR3 protein: CASSSTGTASFF. The CDR3 DNA reads as TGTGCCAGCAGTTCCACCGGGACCGCCAGCTTCTTC. The genes are TRBV27 and TRBJ2-1, with D possibly called TRBD1 or TRBD2 (5 bases each). Trimming stripped 4 bases from V and 16 bases from J, with 17 bases between. Germline CDR1 is MNHEY and CDR2 is SMNVEV (reference sequence). There are 12 residues in the CDR3.

This sequence joins TRBV5-1 and TRBJ1-3; a possible D gene is TRBD1 (5 bases). The CDR3 has 13 residues. Germline CDR1 and CDR2: SGHRS and YFSETQ. V gave up 5 bases and J gave up 2 bases, with 8 bases separating them. DNA of the CDR3: TGCGCCAGCAGACAGGACGCTGGAAACACCATATATTTT. This translates into CASRQDAGNTIYF.

This clone occurred a few times. V and J are TRBV5-1 and TRBJ2-7; D perhaps matches TRBD1 (6 bases). Germline CDR1 reads SGHRS; CDR2 reads YFSETQ. The CDR3 extends over 14 amino acids. With 4 bases removed from V and 0 bases from J, the gap between germline ends came to 11 bases. The CDR3 DNA reads as TGCGCCAGCAGCCGTGACAGGAACTCCTACGAGCAGTACTTC. Encoded protein: CASSRDRNSYEQYF.

This clone was recorded a few times. This rearrangement joins TRBV15 to TRBJ2-3; 10 positions agree with TRBD2. Germline CDR1 and CDR2: LNHNV and YYDKDF (reference sequence). The CDR3 consists of 15 residues. V lost 5 bases, J lost 5 bases, and 7 bases stayed unmatched. The CDR3 nucleotides read TGTGCCACCAGCTCCCGCCGGACTAGCGGAGATACGCAGTATTTT. It yields the protein CATSSRRTSGDTQYF.

The chain employs TRBV10-3 and TRBJ1-2; D is unresolved. V lost 8 bases and J lost 0, with 10 bases in between. The germline gives CDR1 ENHRY, CDR2 SYGVKD. The CDR3 length is 13 residues. The DNA for the CDR3 is TGTGCCATCTCGGTAGAGACTAACTATGGCTACACCTTC. This gives the protein CAISVETNYGYTF.

CDR3 loop: CASSLLLGRRAYGYTF. CDR3 nucleotides: TGTGCCAGCAGCTTACTTCTGGGCAGGCGAGCCTATGGCTACACCTTC. The J gene is TRBJ1-2, the V gene TRBV7-9; D gene ambiguous. Germline V CDR1 and CDR2: SEHNR, FQNEAQ (reference sequence). Deletions cut 2 bases from V and 4 bases from J, with 17 bases between. The CDR3 has 16 residues.

This clone has a handful of counts. An end of the junction differs from the germline gene, which may be a read error. The chain recombines TRBV30 with TRBJ1-2; no clear D gene. In germline, CDR1 is GTSNPN, CDR2 SVGIG (reference sequence). This CDR3 spans 10 amino acids. CDR3 amino acids: CAWSASGPKF. The CDR3 DNA reads as TGTGCCTGGAGTGCGTCAGGACCAAAATTC.

V gene TRBV4-1 combines with J gene TRBJ1-6; possibly TRBD1 for D (5 bases). Trimming took off 1 base at V and 6 bases at J, with 10 bases between the two ends. Germline loops: CDR1 MGHRA, CDR2 YSYEKL. The CDR3 has 15 residues. The CDR3 region has the DNA TGCGCCAGCAGCCAAGTTGGGGGGGTTAATTCACCCCTCCACTTT. Protein sequence: CASSQVGGVNSPLHF.

V usage is TRBV5-1 and J usage is TRBJ2-7; 8 bases are a match to TRBD1. CDR3 length: 15 residues. Per the germline V gene, CDR1 is SGHRS and CDR2 is YFSETQ. With V trimmed by 0 bases and J by 0 bases, 2 bases remained unmatched. Written as DNA, the CDR3 is TGCGCCAGCAGCTTGGGACAGGGGAGCTCCTACGAGCAGTACTTC. It is translated as CASSLGQGSSYEQYF.

The J gene is TRBJ1-2, the V gene TRBV30, with D possibly being TRBD1 (5 bases). The CDR3 spans 14 residues. Germline CDR1 GTSNPN, CDR2 SVGIG (reference sequence). Trimming removed 5 bases from V and 3 bases from J, with 16 bases in between. The CDR3 DNA is TGTGCCTGGCGACCAGGGTATTGGGACTATGGCTACACCTTC. Translated: CAWRPGYWDYGYTF.

There are a few counts of this clone. The chain recombines TRBV6-1 with TRBJ2-2; 11 positions match TRBD2. The CDR3 extends over 17 amino acids. The junction had 7 bases not matched to a gene; V was cut back by 2 bases and J by 5 bases. Germline CDR1 reads MNHNS; CDR2 reads SASEGT. The CDR3 region has the DNA TGTGCCAGCAGTGAAAGAGGCGGGACTAGCGGAACCGGGGAGCTGTTTTTT. The encoded protein is CASSERGGTSGTGELFF.

The chain is built from TRBV10-3 and TRBJ1-1, with D maybe TRBD1 (5 bases). The germline V gene has CDR1 ENHRY and CDR2 SYGVKD. Trimming pared 4 bases from V and 4 bases from J, leaving 13 bases between. The CDR3 has 14 residues. The CDR3 bases are TGTGCCATCAGTGCGGGGACGGCCACCACTGAAGCTTTCTTT. Translation: CAISAGTATTEAFF.

The rearrangement links TRBV7-9 to TRBJ1-6, with TRBD1 matching over 8 bases. This CDR3 comprises 15 residues. The germline V gene has CDR1 SEHNR and CDR2 FQNEAQ (reference sequence). V lost 4 bases to trimming and J lost 6 bases; unmatched junction nucleotides: 5. The CDR3 bases are TGTGCCAGCAGCTCGGACAGGGTCGGTAATTCACCCCTCCACTTT. Translating gives CASSSDRVGNSPLHF.

The rearrangement joins TRBV7-7 to TRBJ2-1; 9 bases are a match to TRBD2. CDR1 SSHAT and CDR2 FNYEAQ come from the germline V gene (reference sequence). The trim removed 5 bases at V and 3 bases at J, leaving 8 bases unmatched. The CDR3 sequence is 16 residues long. CDR3 residues: CASSRLAGAHYNEQFF. The CDR3 DNA reads TGTGCCAGCAGCAGATTAGCGGGGGCGCACTACAATGAGCAGTTCTTC.